This TCR beta chain is drawn from a study of CD8+ T cells in alopecia areata. At the level of the study: Recipients were roughly 6-11-week-old female C3H/HeJ mice grafted with skin from approximately 6-12-month-old C3H/HeJ donors with spontaneous alopecia.

This clone was seen a few times. Its specificity is unknown. The gene names given are mouse names. The read comes to an end 4 residues before the CDR3 does, leaving the germline J gene to fill in the end. Germline values: CDR1 NNHDY, CDR2 SYVADS. This CDR3 has 13 amino acids. RNA extraction and reverse transcription yielded cDNA as sequencing template. Clones were read by immunoSEQ multiplex PCR, and TCRdb kept only the in-frame ones, dropping some. This repertoire holds over 250,000 clones, and none appear only once. On the basis of CD4, CD8alpha, NKG2D, NKG2ACE and other markers, pooled cutaneous lymph node cells were sorted. Broader study findings: Scalp specimens additionally yield sequences from normal skin's resident alphabeta T cells.

This chain joins TRBV13-3 and TRBJ1-1; D may be TRBD1 (5 bases). The receptor's source is a C3H/HeJ mouse with alopecia areata. MHC haplotype: H2-k. Sample: CD4+ T cells sorted from a lymph node. Here the CDR3 reads CASSDGREAEVFF. Partial CDR3 DNA: TGTGCCAGCAGTGACGGCAGGGAGGCA.